Here is one T cell receptor (beta chain) with its context. The CDR3 has 17 residues. CDR1 is MNHEY, CDR2 SVGAGI, per germline. V trimming: 4 bases; J trimming: 1 base; junction bases outside the gene matches: 10. TCRdb itself ran the PCR reads through MiXCR, one entry per CDR3 protein. The data hold about 640,000 distinct CDR3 sequences, with 20% observed a single time. This entry comes from a study of molecular identifiers for immune sequencing clone quantification. Source material: naive CD8+ T cells from blood, with Jurkat cell RNA spiked in. Subset of the sample: FACS-sorted CD8+CD4-CCR7+CD45RA+ naive T cells. The chain recombines TRBV6-5 with TRBJ2-5; 9 nucleotides align to TRBD2. This clonotype was obtained from a human donor in good health. Some libraries in this study had Jurkat cell RNA spiked in. The CDR3 region is CASSSNAGLAPQETQYF. In DNA form, the CDR3 reads TGTGCCAGCAGTTCAAACGCAGGACTAGCGCCCCAAGAGACCCAGTACTTC.